The 27 T cell receptor beta chains in this list originate from one sample, sequenced in a study of blood T cells in healthy people across ages. With a J-beta primer mix and a sample-barcoded 5' primer, a second PCR ran roughly 7 to 11 cycles. TCRdb processed the 5' RACE reads anew with MiXCR; each CDR3 protein has one entry. The data contain around 850,000 distinct CDR3 sequences, about 34% of them singletons. The material sequenced was blood. The receptors here all came from a man aged 18 to 29 in good health.

A word on this clonotype: At one boundary the junction diverges from the germline segment, which might be a read error. This chain connects TRBV12-5 to TRBJ1-1; 9 nucleotides match TRBD1. Germline CDR1 reads LGHNT; CDR2 reads FRNRAP. The length of the CDR3 is 13 residues. CDR3 DNA: TGTGCTAGGGGTTTGGACCTGACAGGGGGAGCTTTCTTT. Protein: CARGLDLTGGAFF.

This clonotype was seen repeatedly, ten times or more. V usage is TRBV20-1 and J usage is TRBJ2-3; 10 bases line up with TRBD2. J gave up 2 bases and V 5 bases, and 4 bases lay outside the gene matches. CDR3 size: 14 residues. CDR1 and CDR2 (germline): DFQATT, SNEGSKA (reference sequence). As DNA, the CDR3 is TGCAGTGCTGGCGGACTAGCGGTCACAGATACGCAGTATTTT. Residues: CSAGGLAVTDTQYF.

The rearrangement joins TRBV20-1 to TRBJ1-1, with D perhaps matching TRBD1 (5 bases). Trimming left V 6 bases short and J 1 base short, with 9 bases between. Germline CDR1 is DFQATT and CDR2 is SNEGSKA (reference sequence). The CDR3 covers 12 residues. The CDR3: CSAEQANTEAFF. The CDR3 coding sequence is TGCAGTGCGGAACAGGCGAACACTGAAGCTTTCTTT.

The rearrangement links TRBV29-1 to TRBJ2-7; 10 nucleotides line up with TRBD1. With V trimmed by 2 bases and J by 2 bases, 9 bases remained unmatched. This CDR3 has 16 amino acids. The germline V gene encodes CDR1 SQVTM and CDR2 ANQGSEA. The CDR3 reads CSVEQQRDRGTYEQYF. In DNA form, the CDR3 reads TGCAGCGTTGAACAGCAGCGGGACAGGGGAACCTACGAGCAGTACTTC.

This clonotype appeared a few times. This chain links TRBV7-2 with TRBJ1-4; 7 bases agree with TRBD1. The germline gives CDR1 SGHTA, CDR2 FQGNSA. V lost 5 bases and J lost 7; bases outside the gene matches: 7. This CDR3 has 14 amino acids. The CDR3 DNA sequence: TGTGCCAGCAGCCCGTGGAGGGACAGTGAAAAACTGTTTTTT. Its protein product is CASSPWRDSEKLFF.

The rearrangement links TRBV9 to TRBJ2-1, with TRBD2 identical over 11 bases. The CDR3 extends over 19 amino acids. Trimming cost V 3 bases and J 6 bases; bases outside gene matches: 17. CDR1 SGDLS and CDR2 YYNGEE come from the germline V gene. The CDR3 DNA reads as TGTGCCAGCAGCGGTTCTTTCTCCGGGACTAGCGGAGCCTGCAATGAGCAGTTCTTC. Translation gives CASSGSFSGTSGACNEQFF. The whole variable domain, filled in from reference TRBV9 and TRBJ2-1, reads DSGVTQTPKHLITATGQRVTLRCSPRSGDLSVYWYQQSLDQGLQFLIQYYNGEERAKGNILERFSAQQFPDLHSELNLSSLELGDSALYFCASSGSFSGTSGACNEQFFGPGTRLTVL.

The chain links TRBV6-2 or TRBV6-3 to TRBJ1-2; D not certain. The CDR3 loop spans 15 amino acids. Trimming took off 3 bases at V and 4 bases at J, with 15 bases between the two ends. Germline V gives CDR1 MNHEY, CDR2 SVGEGT. CDR3 coding DNA: TGTGCCAGCAGTTATTTCAACCCGGAGGTCTATGGCTACACCTTC. This encodes CASSYFNPEVYGYTF.

This clonotype has a handful of counts. The chain carries TRBV20-1 and TRBJ1-6; 8 nucleotides agree with TRBD1. The V and J ends lost 3 bases and 7 bases, in that order; junction bases with no gene match: 5. Germline CDR1 reads DFQATT; CDR2 reads SNEGSKA (reference sequence). The length of the CDR3 is 14 residues. CDR3 sequence (DNA): TGCAGTGCTAGGGGGGCAGGGGGCAATTCACCCCTCCACTTT. This encodes CSARGAGGNSPLHF.

The chain combines TRBV28 with TRBJ2-5, with TRBD1 as a possible D gene (5 bases). Matching the DNA end better, TRBJ2-7 makes the J call doubtful. This CDR3 comprises 13 residues. Per the germline V gene, CDR1 is MDHEN and CDR2 is SYDVKM. CDR3 bases: TGTGCCAGCAGTTTATTAGGGGTATCCGAGCAGTACTTC. Amino acids: CASSLLGVSEQYF.

Only one count was recorded for this clonotype. The rearrangement uses TRBV10-3 and TRBJ2-3, with D unclear. Germline CDR1 and CDR2: ENHRY and SYGVKD. The CDR3 totals 12 residues. V lost 1 base to trimming and J lost 4 bases, with 3 bases between them. The DNA of the CDR3 is TGTGCCATCAGTGAGTTTCCAGATACGCAGTATTTT. It is translated as CAISEFPDTQYF.

There are many counts of this clonotype. The rearrangement links TRBV12-3 or TRBV12-4 to TRBJ1-2; weak D call: TRBD1 (5 bases). V lost 5 bases and J lost 4, with 14 bases in between. CDR3 length: 14 residues. CDR3 DNA sequence: TGTGCCAGCAGTCCCACCCAGGGCACCTATGGCTACACCTTC. Protein sequence: CASSPTQGTYGYTF.

The chain is built from TRBV5-6 and TRBJ2-3; 7 nucleotides match TRBD1. The CDR3 sequence is 17 residues long. Germline loops: CDR1 SGHDT, CDR2 YYEEEE. The junction had 15 bases not matched to a gene; V was cut back by 5 bases and J by 3 bases. CDR3 coding DNA: TGTGCCAGCAGTTCACAACAGGGGAGCGCCGATACAGATACGCAGTATTTT. It codes for CASSSQQGSADTDTQYF.

This clonotype was recorded a few times. This chain links TRBV11-2 with TRBJ2-2; D uncertain. The CDR3 spans 14 residues. Trimming removed 5 bases from V and 5 bases from J, with 12 bases in between. Germline assignment: CDR1 SGHAT and CDR2 FQNNGV. The CDR3 is CASSPTSLTGELFF. The CDR3, as DNA: TGTGCCAGCAGCCCCACCAGCTTGACCGGGGAGCTGTTTTTT.

This clonotype was detected a few times. The chain is built from TRBV6-2 or TRBV6-3 and TRBJ1-1; D possibly corresponds to TRBD1 (5 bases). The V end lost 5 bases, the J end lost 6 bases, and 13 bases lay between the germline ends. CDR3 length: 13 amino acids. CDR1 and CDR2 (germline): MNHEY, SVGEGT. CDR3 residues: CASSLNQGSEAFF. For the CDR3, the DNA is TGTGCCAGCAGTCTGAACCAGGGTTCTGAAGCTTTCTTT.

This clonotype was seen a handful of times. The chain couples TRBV12-3 or TRBV12-4 to TRBJ1-5; the D gene is possibly TRBD1 (5 bases). This CDR3 is built from 14 residues. V was clipped by 6 bases and J by 3 bases, with 12 bases between them. The CDR3 nucleotides are TGTGCCAGCAGCCGGCAGGGCAACAATCAGCCCCAGCATTTT. Translated: CASSRQGNNQPQHF.

Concerning this clonotype: This could be a read error, since a much larger clone is one nucleotide away. This rearrangement joins TRBV9 to TRBJ2-5, with a weak D call TRBD1 (5 bases). The CDR3 extends over 13 amino acids. The ends were cut back, 4 bases at V and 11 bases at J, with 18 bases in the middle. Germline V gene sequence: CDR1 SGDLS, CDR2 YYNGEE. The CDR3 nucleotides are TGTGCCAGCAGCTACCAGGGATCCGGTGAGCAGTACTTC. Encoded protein: CASSYQGSGEQYF.

This clonotype was counted ten times or more. V is TRBV27 and J is TRBJ2-5, with a tentative D call TRBD1 (5 bases). In germline, CDR1 is MNHEY, CDR2 SMNVEV (reference sequence). Trimming removed 1 base from V and 5 bases from J, with 11 bases in between. The CDR3 has 14 amino acids. Here the CDR3 DNA reads TGTGCCAGCAGTTTATTAGGGGATGGCGAGACCCAGTACTTC. Translating gives CASSLLGDGETQYF.

This clonotype was found a few times. This sequence joins TRBV20-1 and TRBJ2-3; TRBD2 matches 7 bases. CDR1 and CDR2 from the germline V gene are DFQATT and SNEGSKA (reference sequence). This CDR3 is built from 17 residues. The trim removed 6 bases at V and 0 bases at J, leaving 15 bases unmatched. The CDR3 region has the DNA TGCAGTGCAAACGCGGGGGATAGCAGGTTTAGCACAGATACGCAGTATTTT. This codes for CSANAGDSRFSTDTQYF.

This clonotype was counted a few times. This chain connects TRBV24-1 to TRBJ2-1; no reliable D call. Looked up from germline, CDR1 is KGHDR and CDR2 is SFDVKD. V lost 3 bases to trimming and J lost 4 bases, with 9 bases between them. The CDR3 length is 14 residues. The CDR3 DNA follows: TGTGCCACCAGTGATGTAGGCAGATACAATGAGCAGTTCTTC. Protein product: CATSDVGRYNEQFF.

The chain carries TRBV6-2 or TRBV6-3 and TRBJ1-2, with D possibly TRBD1 on 5 matching bases. The V gene's germline CDR1 is MNHEY and CDR2 SVGEGT. V lost 6 bases and J lost 8, with 19 bases in between. The length of the CDR3 is 14 residues. The CDR3 loop reads CASSPAREMWGYTF. Written as DNA, the CDR3 is TGTGCCAGCAGCCCCGCCAGGGAGATGTGGGGCTACACCTTC.

The chain joins TRBV30 to TRBJ2-4; TRBD2 matches at 7 bases. Losses at the gene ends were 2 bases for V and 7 bases for J; bases not matched to a gene: 8. The CDR3 runs to 14 residues. Germline loops: CDR1 GTSNPN, CDR2 SVGIG (reference sequence). In DNA, the CDR3 is TGTGCCTGGAGTCCCAGCGGGACGAGGAACATTCAGTACTTC. Its translation: CAWSPSGTRNIQYF.

This clonotype turned up a few times. The V and J genes are TRBV7-2 and TRBJ2-7; D not certain. The end of the DNA is better explained by TRBJ2-5, so the J call may be wrong. Germline V gene sequence: CDR1 SGHTA, CDR2 FQGNSA. The CDR3 covers 12 residues. As DNA, the CDR3 is TGTGCCAGCAGCTTAACAACGGGGACCCAGTACTTC. Translating gives CASSLTTGTQYF.

Concerning this clonotype itself: At one boundary the junction diverges from the germline segment, which might be a read error. The chain has TRBV5-1 and TRBJ2-3; TRBD2 matches 7 bases. The CDR3 is 15 residues long. In germline, CDR1 is SGHRS, CDR2 YFSETQ. The CDR3 bases are TGCACCAGCAGCGTCAGCGGGGCTAGCACAGATACGCAGTATTTT. Encoded protein: CTSSVSGASTDTQYF.

In its sample, this clonotype was seen many times. The CDR3 spells CSVEDREGTGGNYGYTF. CDR3 coding DNA: TGCAGCGTTGAAGATCGGGAAGGCACAGGCGGGAACTATGGCTACACCTTC. The J gene is TRBJ1-2, the V gene TRBV29-1, with D perhaps TRBD1 (5 bases). CDR3 size: 17 residues. Germline lookup yields CDR1 SQVTM and CDR2 ANQGSEA. V was cut by 0 bases and J by 2 bases, with 19 bases left in between.

The chain recombines TRBV25-1 with TRBJ1-4, with D uncertain. Germline CDR1 and CDR2: MGHDK and SYGVNS. V lost 8 bases, J lost 5 bases, and 6 bases lay in between. This CDR3 spans 11 amino acids. The CDR3 loop reads CASRGNEKLFF. For the CDR3, the DNA is TGTGCCAGCCGAGGGAATGAAAAACTGTTTTTT.

On this clonotype itself: A read error may explain this, as a much larger clone is one base away. The chain carries TRBV5-6 and TRBJ1-2, with a possible D match to TRBD1 (5 bases). With 3 bases removed from V and 12 bases from J, the gap between germline ends came to 12 bases. The CDR3 covers 11 residues. Per germline, CDR1 SGHDT and CDR2 YYEEEE. CDR3 in DNA: TGTGCCAGCAGCTGGGGGTTGGAAAACACCTTC. This codes for CASSWGLENTF.

The J gene is TRBJ2-1, the V gene TRBV4-2; TRBD2 matches 7 bases. Germline V CDR1 and CDR2: LGHNA, YNFKEQ. The CDR3 is 18 amino acids. V lost 0 bases to trimming and J lost 13 bases; unmatched junction nucleotides: 21. CDR3 coding DNA: TGTGCCAGCAGCCAAGAGCCGAGCGGGACCGTCCTACGAGAGACCCAGTTCTTC. It is translated as CASSQEPSGTVLRETQFF.